Here is one TCR beta chain with its context. Antigen: not known. In the PCR, 60 Vbeta and 13 Jbeta primers were used. The repertoire was sequenced with immunoSEQ multiplex PCR; TCRdb's copy has only in-frame clones and lacks some. Of about 150,000 clones in the sample, around three quarters were seen once. This entry belongs to a study of cytomegalovirus exposure and HLA in healthy donors. Study-wide results and limits: The authors considered a cluster of highly shared sequence variants likely to be a sequencing artifact.

Between the trimmed V and J ends, which lost 6 bases and 3 bases, there was a span of 15 bases. The germline gives CDR1 SGDLS, CDR2 YYNGEE. The CDR3 extends over 14 amino acids. Specimen: PBMCs. V is TRBV9 and J is TRBJ1-1; D remains unclear. This sequence was found in a woman aged 40 to 50 in good health and CMV-seronegative. CDR3 loop: CASTRREGHTEAFF. Written as DNA, the CDR3 is TGTGCCAGCACCCGTAGGGAGGGTCACACTGAAGCTTTCTTT.